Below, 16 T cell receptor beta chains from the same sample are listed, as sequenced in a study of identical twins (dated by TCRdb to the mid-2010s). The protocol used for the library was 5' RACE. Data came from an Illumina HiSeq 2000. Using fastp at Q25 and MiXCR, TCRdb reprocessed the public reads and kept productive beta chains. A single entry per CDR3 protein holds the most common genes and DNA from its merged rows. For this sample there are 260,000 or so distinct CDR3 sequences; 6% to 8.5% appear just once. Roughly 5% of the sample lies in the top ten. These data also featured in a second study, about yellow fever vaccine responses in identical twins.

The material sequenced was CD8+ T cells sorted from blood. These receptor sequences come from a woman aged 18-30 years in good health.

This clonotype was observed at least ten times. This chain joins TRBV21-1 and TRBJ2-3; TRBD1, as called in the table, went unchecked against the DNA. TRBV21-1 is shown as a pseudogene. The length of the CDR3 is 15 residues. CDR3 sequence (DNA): TGTGCCAGCAGCTCACAGGTTTGGCCCACAGATACGCAGTATTTT. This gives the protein CASSSQVWPTDTQYF.

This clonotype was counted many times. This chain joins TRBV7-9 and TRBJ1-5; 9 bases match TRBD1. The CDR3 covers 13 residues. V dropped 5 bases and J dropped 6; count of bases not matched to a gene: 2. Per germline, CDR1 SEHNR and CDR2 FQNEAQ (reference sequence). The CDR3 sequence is CASSDRGSQPQHF. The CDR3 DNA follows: TGTGCCAGCAGCGACAGGGGGTCTCAGCCCCAGCATTTT.

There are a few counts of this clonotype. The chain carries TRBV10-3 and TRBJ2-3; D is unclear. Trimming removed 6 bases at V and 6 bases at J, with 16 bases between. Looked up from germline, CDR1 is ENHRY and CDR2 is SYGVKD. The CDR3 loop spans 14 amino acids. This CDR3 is CAISLDERKDTQYF. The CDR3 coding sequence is TGTGCCATCAGCCTGGACGAGAGAAAGGATACGCAGTATTTT.

CDR3 loop: CASSFFTGLGYEQYF. As DNA, the CDR3 is TGTGCCAGCAGCTTTTTTACAGGGTTGGGGTACGAGCAGTACTTC. The chain carries TRBV7-2 and TRBJ2-7; TRBD1 is a possible D gene (6 bases). The germline CDR1 and CDR2 sequences are SGHTA and FQGNSA. This CDR3 is 15 amino acids long. V lost 3 bases and J 4 bases, leaving 16 bases between the germline ends. The variable domain in full, completed from reference TRBV7-2 and TRBJ2-7, reads GAGVSQSPSNKVTEKGKDVELRCDPISGHTALYWYRQSLGQGLEFLIYFQGNSAPDKSGLPSDRFSAERTGGSVSTLTIQRTQQEDSAVYLCASSFFTGLGYEQYFGPGTRLTVT.

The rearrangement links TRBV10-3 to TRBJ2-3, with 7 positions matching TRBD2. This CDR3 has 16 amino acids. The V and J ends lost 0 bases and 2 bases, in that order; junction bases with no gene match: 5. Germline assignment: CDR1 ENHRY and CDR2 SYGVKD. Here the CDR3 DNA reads TGTGCCATCAGTGAGTCTGGGGGGGGACTCACAGATACGCAGTATTTT. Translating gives CAISESGGGLTDTQYF.

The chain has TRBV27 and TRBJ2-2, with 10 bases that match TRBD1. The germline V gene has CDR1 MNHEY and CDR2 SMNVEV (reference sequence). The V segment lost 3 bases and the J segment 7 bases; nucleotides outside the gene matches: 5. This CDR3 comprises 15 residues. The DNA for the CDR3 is TGTGCCAGCAGTTTTCGACAGGGGGCGAGCGGGGAGCTGTTTTTT. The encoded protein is CASSFRQGASGELFF.

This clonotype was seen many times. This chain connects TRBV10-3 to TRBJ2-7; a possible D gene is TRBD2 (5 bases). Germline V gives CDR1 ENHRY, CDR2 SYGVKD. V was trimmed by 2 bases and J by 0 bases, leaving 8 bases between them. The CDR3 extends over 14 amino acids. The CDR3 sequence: CAISEDTSSYEQYF. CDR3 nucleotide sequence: TGTGCCATCAGTGAGGACACTAGCTCCTACGAGCAGTACTTC.

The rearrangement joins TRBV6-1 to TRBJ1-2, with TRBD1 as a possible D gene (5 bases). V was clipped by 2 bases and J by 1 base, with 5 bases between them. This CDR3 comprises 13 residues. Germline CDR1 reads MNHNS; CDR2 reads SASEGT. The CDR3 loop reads CASSEQGNYGYTF. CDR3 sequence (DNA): TGTGCCAGCAGTGAACAGGGTAACTATGGCTACACCTTC.

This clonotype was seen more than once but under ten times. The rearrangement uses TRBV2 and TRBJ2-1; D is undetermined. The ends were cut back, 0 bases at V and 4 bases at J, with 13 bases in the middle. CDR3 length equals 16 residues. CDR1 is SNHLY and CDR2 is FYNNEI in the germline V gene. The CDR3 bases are TGTGCCAGCAGTGAAGCTTTCAGCCCGAGGTACAATGAGCAGTTCTTC. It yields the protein CASSEAFSPRYNEQFF. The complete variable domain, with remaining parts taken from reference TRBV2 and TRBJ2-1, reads EPEVTQTPSHQVTQMGQEVILRCVPISNHLYFYWYRQILGQKVEFLVSFYNNEISEKSEIFDDQFSVERPDGSNFTLKIRSTKLEDSAMYFCASSEAFSPRYNEQFFGPGTRLTVL.

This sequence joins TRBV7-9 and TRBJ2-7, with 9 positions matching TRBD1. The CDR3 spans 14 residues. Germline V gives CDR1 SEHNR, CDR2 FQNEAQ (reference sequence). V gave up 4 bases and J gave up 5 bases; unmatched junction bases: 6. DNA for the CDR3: TGTGCCAGCAGCTCGGGACAGGGATTCGACGAGCAGTACTTC. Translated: CASSSGQGFDEQYF.

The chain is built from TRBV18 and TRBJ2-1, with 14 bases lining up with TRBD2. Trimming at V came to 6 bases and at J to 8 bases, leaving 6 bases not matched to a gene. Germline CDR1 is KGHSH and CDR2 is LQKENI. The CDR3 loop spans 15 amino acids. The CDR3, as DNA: TGTGCCAGCTCCCAGACTAGCGGGGGGGCCGATGAGCAGTTCTTC. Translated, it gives CASSQTSGGADEQFF.

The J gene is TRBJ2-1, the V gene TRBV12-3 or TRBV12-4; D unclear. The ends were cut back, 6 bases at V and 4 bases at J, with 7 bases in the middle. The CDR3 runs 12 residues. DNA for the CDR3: TGTGCCAGCAGCCCTAAATACAATGAGCAGTTCTTC. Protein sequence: CASSPKYNEQFF.

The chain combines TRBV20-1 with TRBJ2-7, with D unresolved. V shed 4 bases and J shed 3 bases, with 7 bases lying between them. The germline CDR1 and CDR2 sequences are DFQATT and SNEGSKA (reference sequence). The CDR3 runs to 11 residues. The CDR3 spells CSAKPSYEQYF. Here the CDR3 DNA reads TGCAGTGCTAAGCCTAGCTACGAGCAGTACTTC.

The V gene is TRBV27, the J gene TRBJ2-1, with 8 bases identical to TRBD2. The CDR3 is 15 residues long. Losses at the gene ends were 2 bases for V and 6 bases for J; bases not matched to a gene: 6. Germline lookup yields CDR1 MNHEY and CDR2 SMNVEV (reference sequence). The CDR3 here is CASSLLRGGVNEQFF. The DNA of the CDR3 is TGTGCCAGCAGTTTACTACGGGGGGGCGTCAATGAGCAGTTCTTC.

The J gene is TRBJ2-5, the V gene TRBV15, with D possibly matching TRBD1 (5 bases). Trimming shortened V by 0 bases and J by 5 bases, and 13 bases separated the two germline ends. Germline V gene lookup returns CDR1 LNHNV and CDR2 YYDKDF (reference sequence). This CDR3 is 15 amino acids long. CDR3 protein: CATSRDQGFGETQYF. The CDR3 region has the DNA TGTGCCACCAGCAGAGATCAGGGATTCGGGGAGACCCAGTACTTC. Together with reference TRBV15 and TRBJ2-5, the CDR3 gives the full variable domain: DAMVIQNPRYQVTQFGKPVTLSCSQTLNHNVMYWYQQKSSQAPKLLFHYYDKDFNNEADTPDNFQSRRPNTSFCFLDIRSPGLGDTAMYLCATSRDQGFGETQYFGPGTRLLVL.

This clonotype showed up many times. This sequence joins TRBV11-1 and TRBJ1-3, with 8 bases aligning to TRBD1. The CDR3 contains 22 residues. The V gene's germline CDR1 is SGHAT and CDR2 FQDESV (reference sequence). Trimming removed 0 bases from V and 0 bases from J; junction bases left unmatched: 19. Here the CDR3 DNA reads TGTGCCAGCAGCTTAGCCGGGCCAGGGGGCGCAGATTATTTTTCCTCTGGAAACACCATATATTTT. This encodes CASSLAGPGGADYFSSGNTIYF.